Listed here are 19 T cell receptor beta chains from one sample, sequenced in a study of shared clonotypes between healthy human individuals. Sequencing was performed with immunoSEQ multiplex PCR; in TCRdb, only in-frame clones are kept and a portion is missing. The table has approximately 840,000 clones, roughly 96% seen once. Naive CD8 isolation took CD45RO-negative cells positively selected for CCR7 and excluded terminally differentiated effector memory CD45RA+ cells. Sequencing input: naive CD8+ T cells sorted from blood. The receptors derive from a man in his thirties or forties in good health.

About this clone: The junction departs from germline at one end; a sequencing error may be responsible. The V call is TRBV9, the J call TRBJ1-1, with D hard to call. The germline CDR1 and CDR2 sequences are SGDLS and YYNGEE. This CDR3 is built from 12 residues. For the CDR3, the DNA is TGTGCCAGCAGCGCCGAGGACCCGCTGGGGTACTTT. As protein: CASSAEDPLGYF.

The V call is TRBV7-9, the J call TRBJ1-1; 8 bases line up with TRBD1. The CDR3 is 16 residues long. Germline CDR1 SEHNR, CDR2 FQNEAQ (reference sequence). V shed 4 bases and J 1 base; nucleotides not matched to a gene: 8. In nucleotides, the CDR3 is TGTGCCAGCAGCTCCCCAGGGGGCCGGGGGAACACTGAAGCTTTCTTT. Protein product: CASSSPGGRGNTEAFF.

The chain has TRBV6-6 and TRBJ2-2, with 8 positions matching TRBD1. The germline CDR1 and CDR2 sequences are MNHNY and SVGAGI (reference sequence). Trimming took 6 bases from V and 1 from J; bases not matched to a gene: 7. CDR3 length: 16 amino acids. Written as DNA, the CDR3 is TGTGCCAGCAGCGAGCACGGGACAGGGAACACCGGGGAGCTGTTTTTT. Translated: CASSEHGTGNTGELFF.

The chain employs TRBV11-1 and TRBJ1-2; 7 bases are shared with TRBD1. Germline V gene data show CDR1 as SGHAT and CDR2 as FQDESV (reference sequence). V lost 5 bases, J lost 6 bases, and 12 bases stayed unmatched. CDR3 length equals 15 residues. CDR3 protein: CASSPRQGDFHGYTF. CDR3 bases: TGTGCCAGCAGCCCCAGACAGGGTGACTTTCATGGCTACACCTTC.

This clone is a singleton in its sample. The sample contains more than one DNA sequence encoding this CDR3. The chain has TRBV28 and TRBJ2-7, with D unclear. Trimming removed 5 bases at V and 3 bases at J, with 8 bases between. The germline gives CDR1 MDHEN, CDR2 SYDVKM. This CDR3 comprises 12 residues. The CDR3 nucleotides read TGTGCCAGCAGTCCAGGAGTCTACGAGCAGTACTTC. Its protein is CASSPGVYEQYF.

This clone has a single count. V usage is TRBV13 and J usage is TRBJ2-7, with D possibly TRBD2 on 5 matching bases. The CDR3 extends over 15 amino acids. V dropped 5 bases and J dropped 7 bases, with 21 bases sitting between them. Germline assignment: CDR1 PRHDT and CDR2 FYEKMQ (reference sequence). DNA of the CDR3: TGTGCCAGCAGCGCGTACAGCGGCCCCATGGGGGAGCAGTACTTC. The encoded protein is CASSAYSGPMGEQYF.

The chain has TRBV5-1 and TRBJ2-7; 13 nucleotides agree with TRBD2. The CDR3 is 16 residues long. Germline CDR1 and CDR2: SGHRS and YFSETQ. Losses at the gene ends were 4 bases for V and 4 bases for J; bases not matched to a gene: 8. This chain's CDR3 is CASSPAGTSGAYEQYF. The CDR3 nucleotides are TGCGCCAGCAGCCCCGCCGGGACTAGCGGGGCGTACGAGCAGTACTTC.

This chain's CDR3 is CASSQDRYGYTF. The CDR3 DNA sequence: TGCGCCAGCAGCCAAGATAGGTATGGCTACACCTTC. This rearrangement joins TRBV4-1 to TRBJ1-2; D is unresolved. Per the germline V gene, CDR1 is MGHRA and CDR2 is YSYEKL. V was trimmed by 0 bases and J by 5 bases, leaving 4 bases between them. The CDR3 is 12 amino acids.

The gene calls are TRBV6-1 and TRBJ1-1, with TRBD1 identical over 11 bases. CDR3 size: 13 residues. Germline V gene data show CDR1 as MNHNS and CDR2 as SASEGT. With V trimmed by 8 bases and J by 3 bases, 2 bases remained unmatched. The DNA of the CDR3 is TGTGCCAGCCGGGACAGGGGGGACACTGAAGCTTTCTTT. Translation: CASRDRGDTEAFF.

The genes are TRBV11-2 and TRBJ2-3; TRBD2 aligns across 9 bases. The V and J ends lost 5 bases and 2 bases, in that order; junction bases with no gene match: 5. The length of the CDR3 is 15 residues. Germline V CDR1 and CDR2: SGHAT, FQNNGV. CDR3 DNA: TGTGCCAGCAGCCCCCTAGCGGGGTTCACAGATACGCAGTATTTT. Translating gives CASSPLAGFTDTQYF.

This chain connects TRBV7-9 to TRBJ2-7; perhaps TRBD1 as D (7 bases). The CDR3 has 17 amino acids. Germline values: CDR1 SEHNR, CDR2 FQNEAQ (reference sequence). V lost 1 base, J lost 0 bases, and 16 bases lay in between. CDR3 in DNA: TGTGCCAGCAGCTTAGGCCAGGGGGGAATTCCCTCCTACGAGCAGTACTTC. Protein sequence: CASSLGQGGIPSYEQYF.

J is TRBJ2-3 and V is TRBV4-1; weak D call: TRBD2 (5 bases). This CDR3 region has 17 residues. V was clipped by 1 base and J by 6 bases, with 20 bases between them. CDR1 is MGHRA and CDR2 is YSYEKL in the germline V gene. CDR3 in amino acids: CASSQGGVLGIWDTQYF. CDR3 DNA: TGCGCCAGCAGCCAAGGGGGAGTGCTGGGGATATGGGATACGCAGTATTTT.

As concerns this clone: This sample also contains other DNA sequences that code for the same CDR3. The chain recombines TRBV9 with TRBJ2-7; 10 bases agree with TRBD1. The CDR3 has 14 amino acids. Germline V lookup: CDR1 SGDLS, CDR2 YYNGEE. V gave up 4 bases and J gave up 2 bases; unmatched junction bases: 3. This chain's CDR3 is CASSPGTGAYEQYF. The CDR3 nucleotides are TGTGCCAGCAGCCCGGGGACAGGGGCCTACGAGCAGTACTTC.

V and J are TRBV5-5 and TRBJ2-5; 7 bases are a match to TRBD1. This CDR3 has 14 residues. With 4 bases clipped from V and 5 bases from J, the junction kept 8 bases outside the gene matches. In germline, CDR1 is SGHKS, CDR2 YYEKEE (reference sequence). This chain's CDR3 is CASSQDRWGETQYF. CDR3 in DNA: TGTGCCAGCAGCCAGGACAGGTGGGGGGAGACCCAGTACTTC.

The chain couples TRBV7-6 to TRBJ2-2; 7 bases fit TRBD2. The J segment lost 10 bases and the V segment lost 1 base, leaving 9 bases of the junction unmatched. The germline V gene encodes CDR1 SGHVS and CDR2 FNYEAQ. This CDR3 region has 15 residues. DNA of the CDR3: TGTGCCAGCAGCTTAGGGGAGACTAGCTTCGAGGAGCTGTTTTTT. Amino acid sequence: CASSLGETSFEELFF.

The CDR3 spells CASSAGATTHTGELFF. In nucleotides, the CDR3 is TGTGCCAGCAGCGCTGGTGCAACAACACACACCGGGGAGCTGTTTTTT. The rearrangement joins TRBV7-9 to TRBJ2-2; D gene unclear. The germline V gene has CDR1 SEHNR and CDR2 FQNEAQ (reference sequence). The V and J ends lost 5 bases and 3 bases respectively, with 16 bases between them. The CDR3 length is 16 residues.

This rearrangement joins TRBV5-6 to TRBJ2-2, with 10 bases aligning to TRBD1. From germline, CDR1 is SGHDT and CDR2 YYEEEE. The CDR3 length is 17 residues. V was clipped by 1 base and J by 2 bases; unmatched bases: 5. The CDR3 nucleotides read TGTGCCAGCAGCTTGTTGGGACAGGGGACTAACACCGGGGAGCTGTTTTTT. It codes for CASSLLGQGTNTGELFF.

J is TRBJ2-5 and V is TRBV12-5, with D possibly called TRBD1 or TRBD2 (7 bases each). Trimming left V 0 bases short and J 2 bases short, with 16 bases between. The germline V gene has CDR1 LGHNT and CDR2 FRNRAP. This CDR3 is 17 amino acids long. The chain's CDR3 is CASGLVLSQGGQETQYF. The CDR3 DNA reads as TGTGCTAGTGGTTTGGTACTGAGCCAGGGGGGGCAAGAGACCCAGTACTTC.

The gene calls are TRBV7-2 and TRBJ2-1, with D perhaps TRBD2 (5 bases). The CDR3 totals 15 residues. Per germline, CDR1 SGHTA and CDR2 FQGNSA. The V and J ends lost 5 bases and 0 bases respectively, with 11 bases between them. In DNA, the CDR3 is TGTGCCAGCAGCGATGGGAGTTTCTCCTACAATGAGCAGTTCTTC. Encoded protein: CASSDGSFSYNEQFF. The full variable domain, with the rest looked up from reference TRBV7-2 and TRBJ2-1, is GAGVSQSPSNKVTEKGKDVELRCDPISGHTALYWYRQSLGQGLEFLIYFQGNSAPDKSGLPSDRFSAERTGGSVSTLTIQRTQQEDSAVYLCASSDGSFSYNEQFFGPGTRLTVL.